The 27 T cell receptor beta chains reported below all come from one sample, sequenced in a study of T cells after yellow fever vaccination. MiXCR, run by TCRdb on the 5' RACE reads, gives a single entry per CDR3 protein. Of a few hundred thousand distinct CDR3 sequences listed, 6.8% are singletons. The sample in question was PBMCs, obtained roughly seven weeks after the first yellow fever vaccination. The source of these receptors is a man aged 18-30 years who received the YFV17D yellow fever vaccine.

Many counts were recorded for this clonotype. The chain employs TRBV7-2 and TRBJ2-3; no clear D gene. Germline loops: CDR1 SGHTA, CDR2 FQGNSA. This CDR3 comprises 12 residues. Trimming took 3 bases from V and 0 from J, leaving 1 base between them. CDR3 in DNA: TGTGCCAGCAGCTTTAGCACAGATACGCAGTATTTT. Protein sequence: CASSFSTDTQYF.

The genes are TRBV12-3 or TRBV12-4 and TRBJ2-1, with D perhaps TRBD2 (7 bases). The CDR3 is 13 residues long. V lost 9 bases, J lost 9 bases, and 18 bases lay in between. The CDR3 here is CASLLGGAGEQFF. CDR3 DNA: TGTGCCAGTCTCTTGGGGGGGGCAGGTGAGCAGTTCTTC.

V gene TRBV7-6 combines with J gene TRBJ1-4; TRBD1 is a possible D gene (5 bases). Deletions cut 5 bases from V and 7 bases from J, with 17 bases between. This CDR3 contains 15 residues. Germline loops: CDR1 SGHVS, CDR2 FNYEAQ. The CDR3 DNA reads TGTGCCAGCAGCGAGAGGTGGGGGTATGGTGAAAAACTGTTTTTT. Translating it yields CASSERWGYGEKLFF. The variable domain in full, with the rest retrieved from reference TRBV7-6 and TRBJ1-4, is GAGVSQSPRYKVTKRGQDVALRCDPISGHVSLYWYRQALGQGPEFLTYFNYEAQQDKSGLPNDRFSAERPEGSISTLTIQRTEQRDSAMYRCASSERWGYGEKLFFGSGTQLSVL.

CDR3 protein: CAWSQGGAANEKLFF. For the CDR3, the DNA is TGTGCCTGGTCGCAGGGTGGGGCGGCTAATGAAAAACTGTTTTTT. The chain links TRBV30 to TRBJ1-4, with D possibly matching TRBD1 (5 bases). The ends were cut back, 5 bases at V and 3 bases at J, with 16 bases in the middle. CDR1 and CDR2 (germline): GTSNPN, SVGIG (reference sequence). The CDR3 totals 15 residues.

The genes are TRBV4-1 and TRBJ2-6, with D hard to call. Germline V gene sequence: CDR1 MGHRA, CDR2 YSYEKL. The CDR3 loop spans 17 amino acids. V was shortened by 0 bases and J by 0 bases, with 9 bases between the two germline ends. Written as DNA, the CDR3 is TGCGCCAGCAGCCAAGACCCACCGGGCTCTGGGGCCAACGTCCTGACTTTC. The encoded protein is CASSQDPPGSGANVLTF.

At least ten counts were recorded for this clonotype. V gene TRBV12-3 or TRBV12-4 combines with J gene TRBJ1-2, with D perhaps TRBD1 (5 bases). V lost 6 bases to trimming and J lost 8 bases, with 16 bases between them. CDR3 length: 13 amino acids. This CDR3 reads CASSYTSGMGYTF. The DNA of the CDR3 is TGTGCCAGCAGCTATACCTCAGGGATGGGCTACACCTTC.

The chain recombines TRBV12-3 or TRBV12-4 with TRBJ1-1; perhaps TRBD1 as D (5 bases). CDR3 length: 14 residues. V lost 5 bases, J lost 4 bases, and 14 bases lay in between. This CDR3 reads CASSISGGGTEAFF. The DNA for the CDR3 is TGTGCCAGCAGTATCTCTGGGGGGGGCACTGAAGCTTTCTTT.

This clonotype has only a few counts. A read error may produce the germline difference seen at one junction end. The J gene is TRBJ1-2, the V gene TRBV5-6; 8 nucleotides line up with TRBD1. The CDR3 has 13 amino acids. The germline CDR1 and CDR2 sequences are SGHDT and YYEEEE. CDR3 protein: CASSWGTDRDYGF. The DNA for the CDR3 is TGTGCCAGCAGCTGGGGGACGGACAGGGATTATGGCTTC.

This clonotype was seen at least ten times. This chain uses TRBV6-4 with TRBJ2-6, with TRBD1 matching over 9 bases. This CDR3 has 16 residues. In germline, CDR1 is MRHNA, CDR2 SNTAGT. J lost 2 bases, V lost 4 bases, and 3 bases had no gene match. The CDR3 nucleotides read TGTGCCAGCAGTGTGACAGGGGGAGCTGGGGCCAACGTCCTGACTTTC. Its protein is CASSVTGGAGANVLTF.

The chain uses TRBV29-1 and TRBJ2-2, with a tentative D call TRBD1 (5 bases). The V gene's germline CDR1 is SQVTM and CDR2 ANQGSEA. The CDR3 totals 13 residues. The ends were cut back, 7 bases at V and 5 bases at J, with 14 bases in the middle. CDR3 region: CSGEIGVTGELFF. CDR3 DNA sequence: TGCAGCGGTGAGATAGGGGTTACCGGGGAGCTGTTTTTT.

This clonotype has only a few counts. V gene TRBV5-1 combines with J gene TRBJ2-5; no firm D call. V was pared by 6 bases and J by 3 bases, with 12 bases between. CDR3 length: 13 residues. In germline, CDR1 is SGHRS, CDR2 YFSETQ. The CDR3: CASTWSWEETQYF. In DNA, the CDR3 is TGCGCCAGCACCTGGTCCTGGGAAGAGACCCAGTACTTC. The full variable domain, with the rest looked up from reference TRBV5-1 and TRBJ2-5, is KAGVTQTPRYLIKTRGQQVTLSCSPISGHRSVSWYQQTPGQGLQFLFEYFSETQRNKGNFPGRFSGRQFSNSRSEMNVSTLELGDSALYLCASTWSWEETQYFGPGTRLLVL.

At least ten counts were recorded for this clonotype. This chain uses TRBV5-4 with TRBJ2-1; D uncertain. Trimming took 0 bases from V and 3 from J, leaving 4 bases between them. The germline V gene encodes CDR1 SGHNT and CDR2 YYREEE (reference sequence). The CDR3 is made up of 13 amino acids. CDR3 in amino acids: CASSLADYNEQFF. CDR3 in DNA: TGTGCCAGCAGCTTGGCGGACTACAATGAGCAGTTCTTC. The full variable domain, its missing parts supplied by reference TRBV5-4 and TRBJ2-1, is ETGVTQSPTHLIKTRGQQVTLRCSSQSGHNTVSWYQQALGQGPQFIFQYYREEENGRGNFPPRFSGLQFPNYSSELNVNALELDDSALYLCASSLADYNEQFFGPGTRLTVL.

Ten or more counts support this clonotype. The V and J genes are TRBV6-1 and TRBJ1-2; 9 nucleotides align to TRBD1. Germline V lookup: CDR1 MNHNS, CDR2 SASEGT. This CDR3 has 14 amino acids. Trimming at V came to 5 bases and at J to 8 bases, leaving 9 bases not matched to a gene. The CDR3 sequence is CASSPPDRGHGYTF. The CDR3, as DNA: TGTGCCAGCAGTCCCCCGGACAGGGGCCACGGCTACACCTTC.

The chain has TRBV20-1 and TRBJ2-5, with D tentatively TRBD1 (5 bases). The CDR3 consists of 14 residues. Germline CDR1 and CDR2: DFQATT and SNEGSKA (reference sequence). The CDR3 is CSVHRSDRQETQYF. In nucleotides, the CDR3 is TGCAGCGTACACAGGTCAGACAGACAAGAGACCCAGTACTTC.

With regard to this clonotype: Sequence at one end of the junction differs from germline and may be a read error. The rearrangement uses TRBV11-2 and TRBJ2-1; a weak D match, TRBD1 (5 bases). Germline loops: CDR1 SGHAT, CDR2 FQNNGV. The CDR3 consists of 16 residues. The CDR3 DNA reads TGTTCCAGCAAAGGTCCAGGACAAACCTCCTACAATGAGCAGTTCTTC. This gives the protein CSSKGPGQTSYNEQFF.

The J gene is TRBJ1-4, the V gene TRBV5-6, with 7 bases that match TRBD1. Unmatched junction bases numbered 13, after V lost 3 bases and J lost 8 bases. The V gene's germline CDR1 is SGHDT and CDR2 YYEEEE. The CDR3 extends over 16 amino acids. CDR3 protein: CASSSVGQALEEKLFF. The CDR3 DNA is TGTGCCAGCAGCTCCGTCGGACAGGCCCTGGAGGAAAAACTGTTTTTT.

This clonotype was picked up many times. The chain links TRBV5-1 to TRBJ2-5; the D gene is possibly TRBD2 (5 bases). This CDR3 is built from 15 residues. Trimming left V 4 bases short and J 7 bases short, with 20 bases between. CDR1 is SGHRS and CDR2 is YFSETQ in the germline V gene. The CDR3 sequence is CASSEILETIGTQYF. Here the CDR3 DNA reads TGCGCCAGCAGCGAAATACTAGAAACGATTGGGACCCAGTACTTC.

The chain couples TRBV12-3 or TRBV12-4 to TRBJ1-2; 7 bases align to TRBD1. V dropped 5 bases and J dropped 5; count of bases not matched to a gene: 8. The CDR3 loop spans 14 amino acids. CDR3 nucleotides: TGTGCCAGCAGTCGACAGGGATATACATATGGCTACACCTTC. Protein product: CASSRQGYTYGYTF.

This clonotype has a handful of counts. The V call is TRBV28, the J call TRBJ1-5, with a possible D match to TRBD1 (5 bases). V was trimmed by 4 bases and J by 0 bases, leaving 13 bases between them. Germline V CDR1 and CDR2: MDHEN, SYDVKM. This CDR3 contains 16 residues. This CDR3 reads CASSSAGPVSNQPQHF. The CDR3 nucleotides are TGTGCCAGCAGTTCGGCAGGGCCAGTTAGCAATCAGCCCCAGCATTTT.

This clonotype was seen a handful of times. This sequence joins TRBV7-6 and TRBJ2-1; the match to TRBD2 covers 8 bases. The CDR3 runs to 15 residues. Germline V lookup: CDR1 SGHVS, CDR2 FNYEAQ. Unmatched junction bases numbered 5, after V lost 3 bases and J lost 4 bases. For the CDR3, the DNA is TGTGCCAGCAGCTTCTCCGGGACTAGATACAATGAGCAGTTCTTC. It specifies CASSFSGTRYNEQFF.

This clonotype was recorded a few times. This sequence joins TRBV7-2 and TRBJ1-2; D unresolved. The V and J ends lost 5 bases and 0 bases respectively, with 13 bases between them. In germline, CDR1 is SGHTA, CDR2 FQGNSA. This CDR3 has 15 amino acids. The CDR3 loop reads CASSLYSYPNYGYTF. The CDR3 DNA reads TGTGCCAGCAGCCTATACAGCTATCCTAACTATGGCTACACCTTC.

There are a few counts of this clonotype. The V call is TRBV12-3 or TRBV12-4, the J call TRBJ1-2; 11 bases agree with TRBD1. The CDR3 covers 13 residues. J was trimmed by 7 bases and V by 4 bases; bases with no gene match: 2. CDR3 DNA: TGTGCCAGCAGTTGGGGACAGGGGGTTGGCTACACCTTC. Its translation: CASSWGQGVGYTF.

This clonotype showed up many times. This chain connects TRBV4-1 to TRBJ2-5, with D tentatively TRBD1 (6 bases). The CDR3 totals 15 residues. The V gene's germline CDR1 is MGHRA and CDR2 YSYEKL. Between the trimmed V and J ends, which lost 4 bases and 5 bases, there was a span of 17 bases. This chain's CDR3 is CASSPEVTGRETQYF. CDR3 bases: TGCGCCAGCAGCCCAGAAGTCACAGGGCGCGAGACCCAGTACTTC.

The chain employs TRBV5-1 and TRBJ2-5; 10 bases fit TRBD2. The CDR3 length is 13 residues. Germline V lookup: CDR1 SGHRS, CDR2 YFSETQ. The J segment lost 3 bases and the V segment lost 7 bases, leaving 3 bases of the junction unmatched. CDR3 coding DNA: TGCGCCAGCGGTCTAGCGGGGGAAGAGACCCAGTACTTC. Residues: CASGLAGEETQYF.

The chain is built from TRBV5-1 and TRBJ2-5, with TRBD1 matching 9 bases. This CDR3 is built from 15 residues. Germline-derived CDR1 and CDR2 are SGHRS and YFSETQ. V trimming: 4 bases; J trimming: 6 bases; junction bases outside the gene matches: 10. CDR3 DNA sequence: TGCGCCAGCAGCCGCCTCCAGGACAGGGGCCAGACCCAGTACTTC. This sequence encodes CASSRLQDRGQTQYF. The full variable domain, completed using reference TRBV5-1 and TRBJ2-5, is KAGVTQTPRYLIKTRGQQVTLSCSPISGHRSVSWYQQTPGQGLQFLFEYFSETQRNKGNFPGRFSGRQFSNSRSEMNVSTLELGDSALYLCASSRLQDRGQTQYFGPGTRLLVL.

This clonotype was seen at least ten times. The chain couples TRBV29-1 to TRBJ2-5; D possibly matches TRBD1 or TRBD2 (5 bases each). The V and J ends lost 6 bases and 7 bases respectively, with 21 bases between them. Germline-derived CDR1 and CDR2 are SQVTM and ANQGSEA. CDR3 length equals 14 residues. CDR3 loop: CSVVLGDGRGTQYF. The CDR3 DNA reads as TGCAGCGTCGTCTTAGGGGACGGCCGTGGGACCCAGTACTTC.

This clonotype has just a few counts. This chain links TRBV13 with TRBJ2-7; 9 bases are shared with TRBD2. Per germline, CDR1 PRHDT and CDR2 FYEKMQ (reference sequence). The CDR3 totals 15 residues. V was pared by 2 bases and J by 5 bases, with 7 bases of the junction left unmatched. CDR3 nucleotides: TGTGCCAGCAGCTTAATCGCGGGGGGGCTCGACGAGCAGTACTTC. This encodes CASSLIAGGLDEQYF.